The sequence of this TCR beta chain was determined in a study of blood T cell repertoires in COVID-19. Turning to the study itself: The United States, Italy and Spain supplied acute and convalescent COVID-19 samples. PBMCs, B-cell-depleted T cells, or T cells were the source of the cDNA or gDNA that made up the material.

Germline CDR1 and CDR2: MNHEY and SVGAGI. V was cut by 6 bases and J by 1 base, with 6 bases left in between. The CDR3 is 12 residues long. While infection was still active, Seattle patients were enrolled and then followed longitudinally. In the study's own analysis: Using reference gene primer amplification, nucleated cell counts were estimated. The data were produced by immunoSEQ multiplex PCR, yet TCRdb's version contains in-frame clones alone and is incomplete. V and J calls plus clone size are reproduced from that table; the DNA served to infer D and trimming. The sample records hundreds of thousands of clones, 81% being singletons.

The chain is built from TRBV6-5 and TRBJ1-1; D call uncertain. The sequence came from a woman of 80 years or more with COVID-19, enrolled during active disease. Sequencing was done on a sample of peripheral blood. Here the CDR3 reads CASRGTNTEAFF. The CDR3 region has the DNA TGTGCCAGCAGGGGCACGAACACTGAAGCTTTCTTT.